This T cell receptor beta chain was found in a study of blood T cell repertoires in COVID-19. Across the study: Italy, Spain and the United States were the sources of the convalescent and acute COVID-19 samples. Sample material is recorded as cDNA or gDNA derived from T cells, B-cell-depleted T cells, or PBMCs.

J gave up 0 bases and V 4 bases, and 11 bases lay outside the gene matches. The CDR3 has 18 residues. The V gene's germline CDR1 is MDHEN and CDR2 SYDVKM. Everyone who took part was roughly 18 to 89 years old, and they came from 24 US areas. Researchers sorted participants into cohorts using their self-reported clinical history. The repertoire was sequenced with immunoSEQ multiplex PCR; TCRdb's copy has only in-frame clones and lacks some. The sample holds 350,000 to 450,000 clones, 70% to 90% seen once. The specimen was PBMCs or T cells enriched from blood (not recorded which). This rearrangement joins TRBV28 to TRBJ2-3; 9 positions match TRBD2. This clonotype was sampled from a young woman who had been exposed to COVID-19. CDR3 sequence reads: CASSSQAGGPTSTDTQYF. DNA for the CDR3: TGTGCCAGCAGTTCCCAAGCGGGGGGTCCGACTAGCACAGATACGCAGTATTTT.